The 30 T cell receptor beta chains in this list originate from one sample, sequenced in a study of cytomegalovirus exposure and HLA in healthy donors. Researchers ran the PCR with 60 Vbeta and 13 Jbeta primers. Sequenced by immunoSEQ multiplex PCR; TCRdb stores in-frame clones only, minus some. The table lists about 120,000 clones, 60% to 85% of them singletons. Sequencing used PBMCs. These receptors were taken from a woman aged 35 to 49 in good health and CMV-seropositive.

This chain links TRBV6-1 with TRBJ1-2; 10 bases align to TRBD1. With 3 bases clipped from V and 8 bases from J, the junction kept 6 bases outside the gene matches. The CDR3 is made up of 14 amino acids. Germline V CDR1 and CDR2: MNHNS, SASEGT. The CDR3 nucleotides read TGTGCCAGCAGTGAGCGACAGGGGGCGACCGGCTACACCTTC. It translates to CASSERQGATGYTF.

This chain joins TRBV7-3 and TRBJ2-7; D not resolved. CDR1 is SGHTA, CDR2 FQGTGA, per germline. V lost 2 bases, J lost 3 bases, and 8 bases lay in between. This CDR3 has 13 residues. The CDR3 coding sequence is TGTGCCAGCAGCTTAGACTCCAGCTACGAGCAGTACTTC. As protein: CASSLDSSYEQYF.

V and J are TRBV7-8 and TRBJ2-1; 11 bases agree with TRBD2. CDR3 length equals 15 residues. CDR1 SGHVS and CDR2 FQNEAQ come from the germline V gene. V lost 6 bases to trimming and J lost 3 bases; unmatched junction nucleotides: 4. The CDR3 sequence is CASRSGTSGYNEQFF. CDR3 coding DNA: TGTGCCAGCAGGTCGGGGACTAGCGGCTACAATGAGCAGTTCTTC.

The chain is built from TRBV4-1 and TRBJ2-4, with TRBD2 matching over 7 bases. The germline V gene has CDR1 MGHRA and CDR2 YSYEKL. CDR3 length: 18 residues. V lost 3 bases and J lost 1; bases outside the gene matches: 12. The chain's CDR3 is CASSHLWGGGMAKNIQYF. As DNA, the CDR3 is TGCGCCAGCAGCCACCTCTGGGGGGGAGGGATGGCCAAAAACATTCAGTACTTC.

This chain connects TRBV19 to TRBJ2-7, with 7 positions matching TRBD2. Germline CDR1 is LNHDA and CDR2 is SQIVND (reference sequence). The ends lost 0 bases at V and 6 bases at J; junction bases unmatched: 11. The CDR3 covers 16 residues. CDR3 in DNA: TGTGCCAGTAGTATAGATGGCGGGGGTTCCCTCGTCGAGCAGTACTTC. It translates to CASSIDGGGSLVEQYF.

V is TRBV10-3 and J is TRBJ2-7; 13 bases align to TRBD2. The germline V gene has CDR1 ENHRY and CDR2 SYGVKD. CDR3 length: 17 residues. The V segment lost 3 bases and the J segment 9 bases; nucleotides outside the gene matches: 14. CDR3 amino acids: CAISDLLETSGGRGQYF. The CDR3 DNA reads TGTGCCATCAGTGATCTATTAGAGACTAGCGGGGGGCGGGGGCAGTACTTC.

The chain joins TRBV9 to TRBJ2-5; D not resolved. V dropped 0 bases and J dropped 1 base, with 10 bases sitting between them. Germline loops: CDR1 SGDLS, CDR2 YYNGEE. The CDR3 loop spans 15 amino acids. The CDR3 sequence: CASSVGGSLQETQYF. The DNA of the CDR3 is TGTGCCAGCAGCGTAGGTGGCAGTCTCCAAGAGACCCAGTACTTC. The variable domain in full, with the rest retrieved from reference TRBV9 and TRBJ2-5, is DSGVTQTPKHLITATGQRVTLRCSPRSGDLSVYWYQQSLDQGLQFLIQYYNGEERAKGNILERFSAQQFPDLHSELNLSSLELGDSALYFCASSVGGSLQETQYFGPGTRLLVL.

The chain combines TRBV5-1 with TRBJ1-3; no clear D gene. The length of the CDR3 is 16 residues. Trimming pared 0 bases from V and 8 bases from J, leaving 18 bases between. Germline CDR1 SGHRS, CDR2 YFSETQ. The CDR3 coding sequence is TGCGCCAGCAGCTTGGGGGTGTCCGCACTGAGGGACACCATATATTTT. It codes for CASSLGVSALRDTIYF.

The chain is built from TRBV10-3 and TRBJ1-1, with 7 positions matching TRBD1. This CDR3 has 13 residues. Losses at the gene ends were 10 bases for V and 2 bases for J; bases not matched to a gene: 7. Germline lookup yields CDR1 ENHRY and CDR2 SYGVKD. This chain's CDR3 is CATVEGGNTEAFF. CDR3 DNA sequence: TGTGCCACAGTCGAAGGGGGCAACACTGAAGCTTTCTTT.

This chain uses TRBV30 with TRBJ1-5; D not certain. Between the trimmed V and J ends, which lost 2 bases and 5 bases, there was a span of 10 bases. CDR1 is GTSNPN, CDR2 SVGIG, per germline (reference sequence). The CDR3 runs 13 residues. The CDR3 sequence: CAWSPRGDQPQHF. CDR3 coding DNA: TGTGCCTGGAGTCCCAGAGGCGATCAGCCCCAGCATTTT.

V and J are TRBV7-2 and TRBJ2-7; D remains unclear. Germline CDR1 is SGHTA and CDR2 is FQGNSA. V was pared by 4 bases and J by 3 bases, with 10 bases between. The length of the CDR3 is 13 residues. This CDR3 reads CASSYIPGYEQYF. CDR3 in DNA: TGTGCCAGCAGCTATATCCCGGGCTACGAGCAGTACTTC.

The gene calls are TRBV5-4 and TRBJ1-1; the D is unclear. Trimming left V 0 bases short and J 6 bases short, with 12 bases between. This CDR3 has 14 residues. Germline CDR1 reads SGHNT; CDR2 reads YYREEE (reference sequence). CDR3 nucleotides: TGTGCCAGCAGCTTGGAGGCGGGCTCGGCTGAAGCTTTCTTT. Translation: CASSLEAGSAEAFF.

This clone was seen once. This chain links TRBV19 with TRBJ1-4; 8 bases agree with TRBD1. V shed 10 bases, J shed 7 bases, and the junction held 8 bases outside the gene matches. The CDR3 covers 13 residues. Germline CDR1 reads LNHDA; CDR2 reads SQIVND (reference sequence). The DNA of the CDR3 is TGTGCCACCTCCCAGGGGGCAAGTGAAAAACTGTTTTTT. It is translated as CATSQGASEKLFF.

Comments on this clone: Other DNA sequences in the sample encode the same CDR3. The J gene is TRBJ2-2, the V gene TRBV2, with 12 bases aligning to TRBD2. V dropped 5 bases and J dropped 2; count of bases not matched to a gene: 6. In germline, CDR1 is SNHLY, CDR2 FYNNEI. The CDR3 is made up of 17 amino acids. CDR3: CASSPELAGGNTGELFF. In DNA form, the CDR3 reads TGTGCCAGCAGTCCCGAACTAGCGGGAGGCAACACCGGGGAGCTGTTTTTT. The entire variable domain, with the rest obtained from reference TRBV2 and TRBJ2-2, is as follows: EPEVTQTPSHQVTQMGQEVILRCVPISNHLYFYWYRQILGQKVEFLVSFYNNEISEKSEIFDDQFSVERPDGSNFTLKIRSTKLEDSAMYFCASSPELAGGNTGELFFGEGSRLTVL.

The J gene is TRBJ2-7, the V gene TRBV7-2; 10 bases are shared with TRBD1. The CDR3 consists of 15 residues. Germline V gene sequence: CDR1 SGHTA, CDR2 FQGNSA. Losses at the gene ends were 1 base for V and 4 bases for J; bases not matched to a gene: 4. The CDR3: CASSLGQGAQYEQYF. The CDR3 DNA reads as TGTGCCAGCAGCTTAGGACAGGGGGCACAATACGAGCAGTACTTC.

The chain uses TRBV2 and TRBJ1-1; D may be TRBD1 (5 bases). The germline CDR1 and CDR2 sequences are SNHLY and FYNNEI. With 2 bases removed from V and 1 base from J, the gap between germline ends came to 11 bases. The CDR3 extends over 15 amino acids. The DNA for the CDR3 is TGTGCCAGCAGTGAAATGGGGCGATCGAACACTGAAGCTTTCTTT. It yields the protein CASSEMGRSNTEAFF.

The chain employs TRBV20-1 and TRBJ2-5; 12 nucleotides line up with TRBD2. Germline CDR1 and CDR2: DFQATT and SNEGSKA (reference sequence). There are 11 residues in the CDR3. Here the CDR3 DNA reads TGCGGGGGACTAGCGGGAGAGACCCAGTACTTC. Protein sequence: CGGLAGETQYF.

This chain connects TRBV6-5 to TRBJ2-5, with 8 bases identical to TRBD1. V trimming: 6 bases; J trimming: 3 bases; junction bases outside the gene matches: 9. The CDR3 has 15 residues. The germline V gene has CDR1 MNHEY and CDR2 SVGAGI. The CDR3 coding sequence is TGTGCCAGCAGCCCATCCCCGACAGGGGAAGAGACCCAGTACTTC. Encoded protein: CASSPSPTGEETQYF.

This chain uses TRBV30 with TRBJ2-7, with TRBD1 matching over 7 bases. The CDR3 covers 14 residues. Per germline, CDR1 GTSNPN and CDR2 SVGIG (reference sequence). V was pared by 2 bases and J by 1 base, with 5 bases of the junction left unmatched. The CDR3 DNA reads TGTGCCTGGAGTCCGCCAGGGGGTTCCTACGAGCAGTACTTC. Its protein product is CAWSPPGGSYEQYF.

The count of this clone is one. The genes are TRBV6-5 and TRBJ1-1; D gene uncertain. CDR1 is MNHEY, CDR2 SVGAGI, per germline. With 0 bases removed from V and 3 bases from J, the gap between germline ends came to 11 bases. The CDR3 spans 15 residues. The CDR3 is CASSYSAWRDTEAFF. The CDR3 DNA reads TGTGCCAGCAGTTACTCGGCCTGGAGGGACACTGAAGCTTTCTTT.

This chain joins TRBV4-1 and TRBJ2-2, with TRBD1 as a possible D gene (6 bases). The CDR3 consists of 16 residues. V was cut by 1 base and J by 3 bases, with 12 bases left in between. Germline CDR1 and CDR2: MGHRA and YSYEKL. CDR3: CASSQGGWTDTGELFF. The CDR3 DNA is TGCGCCAGCAGCCAAGGGGGATGGACAGACACCGGGGAGCTGTTTTTT.

The chain employs TRBV18 and TRBJ1-5, with 8 bases that match TRBD1. The CDR3 contains 16 residues. The germline V gene encodes CDR1 KGHSH and CDR2 LQKENI. V was pared by 0 bases and J by 0 bases, with 1 base of the junction left unmatched. CDR3 residues: CASSPPGQASNQPQHF. The CDR3 bases are TGTGCCAGCTCACCACCGGGACAGGCTAGCAATCAGCCCCAGCATTTT. Full variable domain (remainder filled in from reference TRBV18 and TRBJ1-5): NAGVMQNPRHLVRRRGQEARLRCSPMKGHSHVYWYRQLPEEGLKFMVYLQKENIIDESGMPKERFSAEFPKEGPSILRIQQVVRGDSAAYFCASSPPGQASNQPQHFGDGTRLSIL.

This chain uses TRBV27 with TRBJ1-1, with D unresolved. The germline V gene encodes CDR1 MNHEY and CDR2 SMNVEV (reference sequence). Trimming stripped 6 bases from V and 10 bases from J, with 18 bases between. The CDR3 totals 13 residues. CDR3 in amino acids: CASRGRDKSRAFF. The CDR3 DNA follows: TGTGCCAGCAGGGGGAGGGATAAATCTAGAGCTTTCTTT.

This chain connects TRBV18 to TRBJ2-7; D perhaps matches TRBD1 (6 bases). This CDR3 spans 14 amino acids. Trimming removed 6 bases from V and 3 bases from J, with 15 bases in between. Per germline, CDR1 KGHSH and CDR2 LQKENI. The CDR3 reads CASSPTLGGYEQYF. The CDR3 DNA reads TGTGCCAGCTCTCCGACCCTAGGGGGCTACGAGCAGTACTTC.

The chain has TRBV6-5 and TRBJ2-3, with TRBD2 matching 12 bases. CDR3 length: 15 residues. Germline V lookup: CDR1 MNHEY, CDR2 SVGAGI. Trimming took 6 bases from V and 8 from J; bases not matched to a gene: 9. The CDR3 DNA sequence: TGTGCCAGCAGCCCTAGCGGGGGGGCCTTGGGTACGCAGTATTTT. Amino acid sequence: CASSPSGGALGTQYF.

The chain links TRBV19 to TRBJ2-1, with TRBD1 identical over 7 bases. The trim removed 5 bases at V and 9 bases at J, leaving 16 bases unmatched. The CDR3 is 16 amino acids. Per the germline V gene, CDR1 is LNHDA and CDR2 is SQIVND (reference sequence). The DNA of the CDR3 is TGTGCCAGTAGTCCCCGATCGAGGGGCCCAGGGGGTGAGCAGTTCTTC. It is translated as CASSPRSRGPGGEQFF.

This rearrangement joins TRBV23-1 to TRBJ1-2; 8 nucleotides align to TRBD1. TRBV23-1 is designated an ORF whose function remains uncertain. J gave up 5 bases and V 9 bases, and 14 bases lay outside the gene matches. This CDR3 spans 15 amino acids. CDR3 DNA sequence: TGCGCCAGTCTTGCCGGGACAGGAAAAAATTATGGCTACACCTTC. Its protein product is CASLAGTGKNYGYTF.

Regarding this clone: The sample has other DNA sequences that encode this CDR3 too. The chain has TRBV7-9 and TRBJ2-5; D is possibly TRBD1 (5 bases). The CDR3 spans 13 residues. Trimming removed 6 bases from V and 4 bases from J, with 12 bases in between. Germline values: CDR1 SEHNR, CDR2 FQNEAQ (reference sequence). The CDR3 here is CASSFQGGETQYF. As DNA, the CDR3 is TGTGCCAGCAGTTTTCAGGGTGGAGAGACCCAGTACTTC.

The chain joins TRBV2 to TRBJ1-1; 8 nucleotides line up with TRBD1. V trimming: 8 bases; J trimming: 8 bases; junction bases outside the gene matches: 4. The germline V gene encodes CDR1 SNHLY and CDR2 FYNNEI. This CDR3 region has 11 residues. In nucleotides, the CDR3 is TGTGCCAGCGGACGGGACAGGGAAGCTTTCTTT. Protein sequence: CASGRDREAFF.

A few counts support this clone. The CDR3 here is CASSQKLGNEQFF. CDR3 coding DNA: TGTGCCAGCAGCCAGAAACTAGGCAATGAGCAGTTCTTC. V is TRBV5-6 and J is TRBJ2-1, with D possibly TRBD2 on 5 matching bases. CDR1 is SGHDT, CDR2 YYEEEE, per germline. V lost 4 bases to trimming and J lost 6 bases, with 11 bases between them. The CDR3 sequence is 13 residues long.